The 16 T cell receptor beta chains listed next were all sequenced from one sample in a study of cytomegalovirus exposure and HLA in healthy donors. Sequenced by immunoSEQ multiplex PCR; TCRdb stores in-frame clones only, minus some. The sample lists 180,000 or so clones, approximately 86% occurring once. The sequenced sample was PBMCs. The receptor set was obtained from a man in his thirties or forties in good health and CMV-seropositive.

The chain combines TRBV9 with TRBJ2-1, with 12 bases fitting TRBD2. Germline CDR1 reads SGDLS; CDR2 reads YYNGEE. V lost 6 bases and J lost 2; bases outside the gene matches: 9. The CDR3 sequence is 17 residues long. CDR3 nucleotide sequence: TGTGCCAGCACCGGACTAGCGGGGACCTCCACCTACAATGAGCAGTTCTTC. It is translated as CASTGLAGTSTYNEQFF.

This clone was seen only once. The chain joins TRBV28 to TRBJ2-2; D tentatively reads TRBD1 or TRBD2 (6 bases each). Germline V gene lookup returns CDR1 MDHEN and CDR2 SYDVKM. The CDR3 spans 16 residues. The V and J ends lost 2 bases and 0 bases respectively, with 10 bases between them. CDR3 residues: CASSLRGVSNTGELFF. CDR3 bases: TGTGCCAGCAGTTTAAGGGGGGTCTCGAACACCGGGGAGCTGTTTTTT.

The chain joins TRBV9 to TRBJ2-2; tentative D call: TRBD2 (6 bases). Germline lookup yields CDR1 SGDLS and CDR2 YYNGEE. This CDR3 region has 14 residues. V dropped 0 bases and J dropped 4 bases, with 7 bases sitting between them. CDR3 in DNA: TGTGCCAGCAGCGTAGTTAGCGGCACCGGGGAGCTGTTTTTT. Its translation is CASSVVSGTGELFF. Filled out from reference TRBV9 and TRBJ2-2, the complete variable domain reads DSGVTQTPKHLITATGQRVTLRCSPRSGDLSVYWYQQSLDQGLQFLIQYYNGEERAKGNILERFSAQQFPDLHSELNLSSLELGDSALYFCASSVVSGTGELFFGEGSRLTVL.

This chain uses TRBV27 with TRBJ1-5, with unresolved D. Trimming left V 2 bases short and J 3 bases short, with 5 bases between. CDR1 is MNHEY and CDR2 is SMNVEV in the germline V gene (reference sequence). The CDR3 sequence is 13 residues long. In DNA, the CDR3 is TGTGCCAGCAGTTTAGTGGTCAATCAGCCCCAGCATTTT. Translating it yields CASSLVVNQPQHF.

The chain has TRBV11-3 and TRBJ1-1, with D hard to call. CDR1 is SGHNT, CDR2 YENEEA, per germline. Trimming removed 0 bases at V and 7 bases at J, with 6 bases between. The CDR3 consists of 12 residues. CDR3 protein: CASSLEGREAFF. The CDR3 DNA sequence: TGTGCCAGCAGCTTAGAAGGGCGTGAAGCTTTCTTT.

The CDR3 coding sequence is TGTGCCAGCAGCCCGGGGGACAGATTCACAGATACGCAGTATTTT. It yields the protein CASSPGDRFTDTQYF. The V gene is TRBV7-9, the J gene TRBJ2-3; D is possibly TRBD1 (7 bases). The CDR3 is 15 amino acids. V lost 5 bases and J lost 2, with 14 bases in between. Germline loops: CDR1 SEHNR, CDR2 FQNEAQ (reference sequence).

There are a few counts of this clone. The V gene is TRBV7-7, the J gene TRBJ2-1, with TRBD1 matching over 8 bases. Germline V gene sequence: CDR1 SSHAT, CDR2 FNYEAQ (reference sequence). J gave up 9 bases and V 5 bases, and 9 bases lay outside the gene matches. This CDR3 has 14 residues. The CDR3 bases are TGTGCCAGCAGCCCCGGACAGGGTAGTACTGAGCAGTTCTTC. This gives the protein CASSPGQGSTEQFF.

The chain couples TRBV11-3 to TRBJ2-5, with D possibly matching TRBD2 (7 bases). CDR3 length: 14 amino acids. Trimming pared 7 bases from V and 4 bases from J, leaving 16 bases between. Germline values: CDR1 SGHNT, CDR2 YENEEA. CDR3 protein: CASKEGGTRETQYF. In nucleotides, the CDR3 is TGTGCCAGCAAGGAGGGGGGGACAAGAGAGACCCAGTACTTC.

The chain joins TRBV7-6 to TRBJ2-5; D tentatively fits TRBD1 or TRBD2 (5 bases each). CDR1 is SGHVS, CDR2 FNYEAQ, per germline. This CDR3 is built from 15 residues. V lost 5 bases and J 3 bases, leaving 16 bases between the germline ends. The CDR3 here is CASSPPRVREETQYF. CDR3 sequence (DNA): TGTGCCAGCAGCCCACCCAGGGTGCGGGAAGAGACCCAGTACTTC.

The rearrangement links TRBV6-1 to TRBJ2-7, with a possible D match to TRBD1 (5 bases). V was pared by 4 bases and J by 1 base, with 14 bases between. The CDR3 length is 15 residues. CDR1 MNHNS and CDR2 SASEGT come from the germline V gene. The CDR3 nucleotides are TGTGCCAGCAGTGTAAACAGGCGAATATCCTACGAGCAGTACTTC. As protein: CASSVNRRISYEQYF.

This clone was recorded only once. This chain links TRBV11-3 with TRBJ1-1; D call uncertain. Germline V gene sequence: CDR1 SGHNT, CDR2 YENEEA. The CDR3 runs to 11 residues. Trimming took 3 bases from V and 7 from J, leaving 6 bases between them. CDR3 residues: CASSFAHEAFF. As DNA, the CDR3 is TGTGCCAGCAGCTTTGCACATGAAGCTTTCTTT.

CDR3 in DNA: TGTGCCGGGAACCGGGACAGGGGGGACGAGCAGTACTTC. Protein sequence: CAGNRDRGDEQYF. The chain carries TRBV28 and TRBJ2-7; 11 bases are a match to TRBD1. Germline loops: CDR1 MDHEN, CDR2 SYDVKM. V trimming: 11 bases; J trimming: 5 bases; junction bases outside the gene matches: 8. This CDR3 is 13 amino acids long.

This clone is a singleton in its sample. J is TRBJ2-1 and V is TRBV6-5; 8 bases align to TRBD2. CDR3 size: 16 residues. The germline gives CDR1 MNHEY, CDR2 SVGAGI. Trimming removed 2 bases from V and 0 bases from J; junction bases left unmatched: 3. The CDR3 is CASSYGREGSYNEQFF. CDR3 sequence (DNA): TGTGCCAGCAGTTACGGTCGGGAGGGCTCCTACAATGAGCAGTTCTTC.

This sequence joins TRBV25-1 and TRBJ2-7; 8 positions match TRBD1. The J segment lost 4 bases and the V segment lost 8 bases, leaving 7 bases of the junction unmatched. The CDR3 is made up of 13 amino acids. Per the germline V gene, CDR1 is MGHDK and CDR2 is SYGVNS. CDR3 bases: TGTGCCAGCGGAAGACAGGGGTCTTACGAGCAGTACTTC. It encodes CASGRQGSYEQYF.

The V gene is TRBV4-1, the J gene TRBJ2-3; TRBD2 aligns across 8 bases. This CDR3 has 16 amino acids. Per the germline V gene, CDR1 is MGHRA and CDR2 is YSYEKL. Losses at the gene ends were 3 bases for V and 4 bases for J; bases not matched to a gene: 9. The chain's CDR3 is CASSHTGGDAADTQYF. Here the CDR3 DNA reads TGCGCCAGCAGCCATACCGGGGGGGACGCGGCAGATACGCAGTATTTT.

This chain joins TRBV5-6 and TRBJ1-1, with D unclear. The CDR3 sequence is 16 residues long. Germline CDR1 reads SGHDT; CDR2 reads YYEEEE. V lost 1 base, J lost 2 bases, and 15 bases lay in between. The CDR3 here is CASSLKATRGNTEAFF. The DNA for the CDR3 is TGTGCCAGCAGCTTGAAAGCGACCCGGGGTAACACTGAAGCTTTCTTT.